Given below is one TCR beta chain in context. What it binds is not known. This sample is part of a study of early T cells in non-severe SARS-CoV-2 infection. Turning to the study itself: Bulk RNA from unsorted whole blood was sequenced; chains were unpaired.

The CDR3 contains 13 residues. V lost 6 bases, J lost 5 bases, and 5 bases stayed unmatched. Germline CDR1 reads MNHNS; CDR2 reads SASEGT. As part of library construction, unique molecular identifiers were attached to individual cDNA molecules. TCRdb re-derived calls from the 5' RACE reads in MiXCR, one entry per CDR3 protein. This sample has approximately 76,000 distinct CDR3 sequences, with over 13% found just once. General study findings and limits: CD4 and private specificities were missed by VDJdb matching, which favored anti-spike CD8 responses.

The sequenced sample was whole blood. The clonotype was recovered from an adult who was a healthcare worker with PCR-confirmed SARS-CoV-2 infection or an uninfected control (not recorded which). The J gene is TRBJ2-5, the V gene TRBV6-1; TRBD2 agrees at 8 bases. This CDR3 reads CASRRAGDETQYF. The CDR3 DNA reads TGTGCCAGCAGAAGAGCGGGAGACGAGACCCAGTACTTC.